This T cell receptor beta chain was sequenced in a study of shared clonotypes between healthy human individuals. Replicate sorted-subset PCRs were loaded with 150 to 250 ng DNA, 29,000 or so T cell genomes. Using immunoSEQ multiplex PCR, the repertoire was profiled, and TCRdb retains in-frame clones only, with some absent. Of 2 million or so clones in the sample, roughly 96% were seen once. Sequences were obtained from naive CD4+ T cells sorted from blood. Sample subset: CD45RA+ positively selected. This receptor was identified in a man aged 18 to 29 in good health.

The CDR3 DNA reads as TGTGCCAGCAGTTACTCGAGCGATGAGCAGTTCTTC. It yields the protein CASSYSSDEQFF. The chain joins TRBV6-6 to TRBJ2-1; D is undetermined. Trimming took off 0 bases at V and 8 bases at J, with 5 bases between the two ends. The CDR3 spans 12 residues. Germline V lookup: CDR1 MNHNY, CDR2 SVGAGI (reference sequence).